The next 16 T cell receptor beta chains were all read from a single sample in a study of human versus mouse CDR3 diversity and MHC coevolution. Data came from immunoSEQ multiplex PCR; TCRdb stores just in-frame clones and leaves some out. The repertoire has more than 60,000 clones, under 95% of them found once; the top ten carry about 0.15%. Sequencing was performed on naive CD4+ T cells from blood. Regarding subset: CD45RO-negative CD62L-positive naive CD4 T cells. These receptors came from a person aged 30-70 years in good health.

The chain recombines TRBV18 with TRBJ2-1; 8 nucleotides line up with TRBD1. J gave up 4 bases and V 5 bases, and 7 bases lay outside the gene matches. The CDR3 extends over 15 amino acids. In germline, CDR1 is KGHSH, CDR2 LQKENI. As DNA, the CDR3 is TGTGCCAGCTCAGTCGGACAGGGCCCATACAATGAGCAGTTCTTC. It is translated as CASSVGQGPYNEQFF.

The chain combines TRBV19 with TRBJ2-4; 8 bases align to TRBD1. Germline values: CDR1 LNHDA, CDR2 SQIVND (reference sequence). Germline trimming cut 5 bases from V and 3 bases from J; bases unmatched to any gene: 3. The CDR3 totals 14 residues. The CDR3 loop reads CASSLQGGKNIQYF. The CDR3 DNA sequence: TGTGCCAGTAGTTTACAGGGGGGCAAAAACATTCAGTACTTC.

This rearrangement joins TRBV2 to TRBJ2-5, with a possible D match to TRBD1 (5 bases). From germline, CDR1 is SNHLY and CDR2 FYNNEI. V shed 6 bases and J shed 5 bases, with 13 bases lying between them. The CDR3 has 13 amino acids. This chain's CDR3 is CASSHDSMETQYF. DNA for the CDR3: TGTGCCAGCAGCCATGACAGTATGGAGACCCAGTACTTC.

V usage is TRBV4-1 and J usage is TRBJ2-5; 13 bases agree with TRBD2. Trimming cost V 6 bases and J 5 bases; bases outside gene matches: 9. Germline CDR1 MGHRA, CDR2 YSYEKL. The CDR3 runs 16 residues. CDR3 loop: CASSQGGTSGAETQYF. Here the CDR3 DNA reads TGCGCCAGCAGTCAGGGCGGGACTAGCGGGGCTGAGACCCAGTACTTC.

The DNA for the CDR3 is TGTGCCAGCTCACCTGCGCAGGGGGCTGGGGGGATCCAGGCCCAGCATTTT. It yields the protein CASSPAQGAGGIQAQHF. The V gene is TRBV18, the J gene TRBJ1-5; 8 nucleotides line up with TRBD1. In germline, CDR1 is KGHSH, CDR2 LQKENI. The CDR3 sequence is 17 residues long. With V trimmed by 3 bases and J by 11 bases, 18 bases remained unmatched.

The rearrangement uses TRBV10-1 and TRBJ2-3, with D possibly matching TRBD2 (5 bases). V was shortened by 3 bases and J by 1 base, with 14 bases between the two germline ends. CDR1 and CDR2 from the germline V gene are WNHNN and SYGVQD (reference sequence). The CDR3 runs 16 residues. CDR3 amino acids: CASSDAAESGTDTQYF. The CDR3, as DNA: TGCGCCAGCAGTGATGCAGCGGAATCGGGCACAGATACGCAGTATTTT.

This chain joins TRBV28 and TRBJ1-2, with 7 bases identical to TRBD1. The ends lost 3 bases at V and 8 bases at J; junction bases unmatched: 6. The CDR3 totals 13 residues. Germline V gives CDR1 MDHEN, CDR2 SYDVKM. In DNA, the CDR3 is TGTGCCAGCAGTTTTGAGGGGGCGCGGGGCTACACCTTC. This gives the protein CASSFEGARGYTF.

CDR3: CASSFPQGTGNTIYF. The CDR3 coding sequence is TGTGCCAGCAGCTTTCCACAGGGAACTGGAAACACCATATATTTT. The chain is built from TRBV5-8 and TRBJ1-3, with a possible D match to TRBD1 (6 bases). The germline V gene has CDR1 SGHTS and CDR2 YDEGEE. Trimming pared 2 bases from V and 2 bases from J, leaving 11 bases between. The CDR3 covers 15 residues.

The table lists this clone with a count of one. The chain carries TRBV18 and TRBJ2-2; no definite D call. This CDR3 region has 14 residues. V lost 0 bases and J 5 bases, leaving 7 bases between the germline ends. From germline, CDR1 is KGHSH and CDR2 LQKENI. The CDR3 bases are TGTGCCAGCTCACCACCACCGGGTACCGGGGAGCTGTTTTTT. The encoded protein is CASSPPPGTGELFF.

The chain joins TRBV6-1 to TRBJ2-5; D possibly corresponds to TRBD2 (7 bases). The CDR3 is 17 amino acids. CDR1 and CDR2 (germline): MNHNS, SASEGT. V shed 2 bases and J shed 7 bases, with 23 bases lying between them. In nucleotides, the CDR3 is TGTGCCAGCAGTGAAAGGGGGGGGGCAGGGCAGTTTGGGACCCAGTACTTC. Translating gives CASSERGGAGQFGTQYF.

The chain recombines TRBV9 with TRBJ2-3; TRBD2 matches at 7 bases. J lost 2 bases, V lost 2 bases, and 5 bases had no gene match. This CDR3 contains 15 residues. CDR1 and CDR2 (germline): SGDLS, YYNGEE. DNA for the CDR3: TGTGCCAGCAGCGTGGGCCTAGCGGACACAGATACGCAGTATTTT. This codes for CASSVGLADTDTQYF.

The CDR3 loop is CASSQDLLAGVDTQYF. CDR3 coding DNA: TGTGCCAGCAGCCAAGATTTACTAGCGGGGGTGGATACGCAGTATTTT. This sequence joins TRBV4-2 and TRBJ2-3, with TRBD2 identical over 11 bases. The germline V gene encodes CDR1 LGHNA and CDR2 YNFKEQ. Losses at the gene ends were 0 bases for V and 6 bases for J; bases not matched to a gene: 5. The CDR3 runs to 16 residues.

The chain uses TRBV6-1 and TRBJ2-5; 14 nucleotides line up with TRBD2. The J call may be incorrect, as the DNA end agrees better with TRBJ2-7. This CDR3 comprises 16 residues. CDR1 and CDR2 (germline): MNHNS, SASEGT. This CDR3 reads CASSGGLAGVGYEQYF. As DNA, the CDR3 is TGTGCCAGCAGTGGGGGACTAGCGGGAGTTGGTTACGAGCAGTACTTC.

The rearrangement links TRBV19 to TRBJ1-2; no reliable D call. The CDR3 totals 13 residues. V was pared by 7 bases and J by 6 bases, with 15 bases between. Looked up from germline, CDR1 is LNHDA and CDR2 is SQIVND (reference sequence). CDR3 DNA: TGTGCCAGTACTACGGGGATTCGGGATGGCTACACCTTC. Its protein product is CASTTGIRDGYTF. Full variable domain (outside the CDR3, taken from reference TRBV19 and TRBJ1-2): DGGITQSPKYLFRKEGQNVTLSCEQNLNHDAMYWYRQDPGQGLRLIYYSQIVNDFQKGDIAEGYSVSREKKESFPLTVTSAQKNPTAFYLCASTTGIRDGYTFGSGTRLTVV.

The chain joins TRBV4-1 to TRBJ1-2; D not certain. CDR3 length: 13 residues. V was clipped by 0 bases and J by 4 bases, with 6 bases between them. The germline CDR1 and CDR2 sequences are MGHRA and YSYEKL. CDR3 nucleotide sequence: TGCGCCAGCAGCCAAGATCTTTCCTATGGCTACACCTTC. This sequence encodes CASSQDLSYGYTF.

The CDR3 DNA reads as TGTGCCAGCAGTCAGACGGGACAGTTCTATGGCTACACCTTC. It codes for CASSQTGQFYGYTF. The chain uses TRBV27 and TRBJ1-2, with TRBD1 matching over 7 bases. V shed 5 bases and J 4 bases; nucleotides not matched to a gene: 7. The CDR3 extends over 14 amino acids. The germline V gene has CDR1 MNHEY and CDR2 SMNVEV (reference sequence).